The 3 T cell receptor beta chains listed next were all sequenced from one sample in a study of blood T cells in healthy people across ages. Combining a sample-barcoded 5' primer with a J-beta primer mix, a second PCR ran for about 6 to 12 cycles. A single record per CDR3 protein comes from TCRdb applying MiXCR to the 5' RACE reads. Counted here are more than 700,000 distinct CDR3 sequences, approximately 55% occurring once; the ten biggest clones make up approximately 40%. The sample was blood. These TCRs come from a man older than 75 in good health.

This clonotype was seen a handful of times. The CDR3 DNA is TGTGCCAGCAGCCAAGGTCAGGGCGGCCAAGAGACCCAGTACTTC. Residues: CASSQGQGGQETQYF. The gene calls are TRBV3-1 and TRBJ2-5, with D possibly matching TRBD1 (5 bases). Trimming pared 1 base from V and 1 base from J, leaving 10 bases between. The CDR3 runs 15 residues. Germline loops: CDR1 LGHDT, CDR2 YNNKEL (reference sequence).

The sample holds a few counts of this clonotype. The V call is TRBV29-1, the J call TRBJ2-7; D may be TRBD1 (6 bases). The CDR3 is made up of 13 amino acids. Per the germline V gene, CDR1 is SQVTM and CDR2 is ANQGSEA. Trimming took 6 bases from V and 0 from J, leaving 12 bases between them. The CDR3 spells CSVRDTSSYEQYF. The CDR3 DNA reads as TGCAGCGTCCGGGACACGAGCTCCTACGAGCAGTACTTC.

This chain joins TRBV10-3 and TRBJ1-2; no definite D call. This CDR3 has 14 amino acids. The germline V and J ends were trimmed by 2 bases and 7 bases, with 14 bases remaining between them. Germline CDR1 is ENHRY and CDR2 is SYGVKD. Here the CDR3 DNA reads TGTGCCATCAGTGAGGTTAGGGTAGCTGGTGGCTACACCTTC. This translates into CAISEVRVAGGYTF.